These 25 T cell receptor beta chains were sequenced from one sample in a study of shared clonotypes between healthy human individuals. TCRdb keeps only in-frame clones here, not all; method: immunoSEQ multiplex PCR. Seen here are 2 million to 2.5 million clones, about 94% observed once, and the top ten hold less than 0.15%. Input material: naive CD4+ T cells sorted from blood. Indicated subset: CD45RA+ positively selected. The receptors were gathered from a young man in good health.

J is TRBJ2-2 and V is TRBV18; 8 nucleotides line up with TRBD1. The V and J ends lost 1 base and 2 bases, in that order; junction bases with no gene match: 9. Looked up from germline, CDR1 is KGHSH and CDR2 is LQKENI. This CDR3 has 18 amino acids. This CDR3 reads CASSPQRRSGGNTGELFF. The CDR3, as DNA: TGTGCCAGCTCACCACAGAGGAGGTCAGGGGGCAACACCGGGGAGCTGTTTTTT.

This chain links TRBV5-5 with TRBJ2-1, with 7 bases fitting TRBD1. V was clipped by 4 bases and J by 8 bases; unmatched bases: 12. The CDR3 is 15 residues long. The V gene's germline CDR1 is SGHKS and CDR2 YYEKEE (reference sequence). This CDR3 is CASSPVTRQGYEQFF. The DNA of the CDR3 is TGTGCCAGCAGCCCAGTAACCCGACAGGGCTATGAGCAGTTCTTC.

This sequence joins TRBV7-2 and TRBJ2-7, with unresolved D. CDR3 length equals 13 residues. Germline CDR1 reads SGHTA; CDR2 reads FQGNSA. V was shortened by 5 bases and J by 2 bases, with 10 bases between the two germline ends. The CDR3 nucleotides read TGTGCCAGCAGCCCCCGTTTAGCCTACGAGCAGTACTTC. Amino acids: CASSPRLAYEQYF.

This chain uses TRBV11-2 with TRBJ1-1, with D perhaps matching TRBD1 (6 bases). The CDR3 covers 13 residues. Germline V lookup: CDR1 SGHAT, CDR2 FQNNGV. V lost 2 bases, J lost 5 bases, and 9 bases lay in between. In DNA, the CDR3 is TGTGCCAGCAGCTTATACAGGGAAACTGAAGCTTTCTTT. Translation: CASSLYRETEAFF.

A word on this clone: Other DNA variants within this sample encode the same CDR3. The rearrangement uses TRBV5-1 and TRBJ1-5; D is possibly TRBD1 (5 bases). This CDR3 is 13 amino acids long. Looked up from germline, CDR1 is SGHRS and CDR2 is YFSETQ. The V and J ends lost 2 bases and 7 bases respectively, with 10 bases between them. The CDR3 protein is CASSLGEGQPQHF. CDR3 nucleotide sequence: TGCGCCAGCAGCTTAGGGGAGGGGCAGCCCCAGCATTTT.

The genes are TRBV5-4 and TRBJ1-4, with D maybe TRBD1 (6 bases). The germline V and J ends were trimmed by 1 base and 6 bases, with 10 bases remaining between them. This CDR3 spans 14 amino acids. Germline CDR1 reads SGHNT; CDR2 reads YYREEE (reference sequence). The CDR3 sequence: CASSLKGGHEKLFF. In DNA, the CDR3 is TGTGCCAGCAGCTTGAAGGGGGGACATGAAAAACTGTTTTTT.

The rearrangement links TRBV5-5 to TRBJ1-2; TRBD1 might be the D (5 bases). CDR1 and CDR2 from the germline V gene are SGHKS and YYEKEE (reference sequence). The CDR3 length is 15 residues. Trimming removed 2 bases at V and 4 bases at J, with 15 bases between. CDR3 in DNA: TGTGCCAGCAGCTTTAATGGGCAGGGAACCTATGGCTACACCTTC. Translated: CASSFNGQGTYGYTF.

On this clone: Other DNA sequences in this specimen translate into the identical CDR3. The chain employs TRBV5-1 and TRBJ2-7; 8 bases line up with TRBD2. CDR1 is SGHRS, CDR2 YFSETQ, per germline. The CDR3 is 13 amino acids. Trimming took 1 base from V and 4 from J; bases not matched to a gene: 1. The CDR3 region is CASSLSGGYEQYF. CDR3 sequence (DNA): TGCGCCAGCAGCTTGTCGGGGGGGTACGAGCAGTACTTC.

The rearrangement links TRBV6-5 to TRBJ2-1; D not certain. The CDR3 extends over 15 amino acids. V was pared by 5 bases and J by 0 bases, with 11 bases between. CDR1 and CDR2 from the germline V gene are MNHEY and SVGAGI. In DNA form, the CDR3 reads TGTGCCAGCAGTAACCGGGTCAGCTCCTACAATGAGCAGTTCTTC. It translates to CASSNRVSSYNEQFF.

This chain joins TRBV18 and TRBJ1-2; D is unclear. CDR1 is KGHSH, CDR2 LQKENI, per germline. The CDR3 contains 13 residues. V was pared by 2 bases and J by 7 bases, with 11 bases between. The CDR3 nucleotides read TGTGCCAGCTCACCATCGATGGGCCCTGGCTACACCTTC. It yields the protein CASSPSMGPGYTF.

For this clone: Within the sample, other DNA sequences also encode this same CDR3. This chain joins TRBV6-5 and TRBJ1-1; 7 bases match TRBD1. The length of the CDR3 is 14 residues. The V gene end was trimmed by 0 bases and the J gene end by 5 bases; junction bases not matched to a gene: 3. Per the germline V gene, CDR1 is MNHEY and CDR2 is SVGAGI. The CDR3 DNA is TGTGCCAGCAGTTACTCGACAGGGAATACTGAAGCTTTCTTT. This translates into CASSYSTGNTEAFF.

This clone showed up just once. This chain joins TRBV28 and TRBJ2-5, with 7 bases lining up with TRBD1. The trim removed 2 bases at V and 1 base at J, leaving 10 bases unmatched. The CDR3 runs 17 residues. CDR1 and CDR2 from the germline V gene are MDHEN and SYDVKM. The CDR3 sequence is CASSLSEGQPLQETQYF. The CDR3 DNA reads TGTGCCAGCAGTTTAAGCGAGGGACAGCCTCTCCAAGAGACCCAGTACTTC.

The genes are TRBV4-3 and TRBJ1-2; 9 bases are shared with TRBD1. The junction had 13 bases not matched to a gene; V was cut back by 1 base and J by 7 bases. The CDR3 consists of 17 residues. The V gene's germline CDR1 is LGHNA and CDR2 YSLEER. In nucleotides, the CDR3 is TGCGCCAGCAGCCAAGTGGGAACCGGGACAGGGTTTCTTGGCTACACCTTC. It codes for CASSQVGTGTGFLGYTF.

The chain carries TRBV10-1 and TRBJ1-1; no clear D. Germline CDR1 is WNHNN and CDR2 is SYGVQD (reference sequence). The CDR3 extends over 16 amino acids. The V end lost 6 bases, the J end lost 0 bases, and 17 bases lay between the germline ends. The CDR3 region has the DNA TGCGCCAGCAGCCAGATAGGTGAGGCTATGAACACTGAAGCTTTCTTT. Translated, it gives CASSQIGEAMNTEAFF.

This clone was observed once. At the DNA level, this CDR3 is encoded by other sequences in the same sample as well. J is TRBJ2-5 and V is TRBV10-3, with D tentatively TRBD1 (6 bases). V shed 6 bases and J shed 5 bases, with 10 bases lying between them. The length of the CDR3 is 12 residues. Germline V CDR1 and CDR2: ENHRY, SYGVKD. CDR3 amino acids: CAISTGTETQYF. The CDR3 DNA reads as TGTGCCATCAGCACAGGGACGGAGACCCAGTACTTC.

This chain connects TRBV27 to TRBJ1-2; tentatively, D is TRBD1 (5 bases). Trimming stripped 3 bases from V and 6 bases from J, with 14 bases between. CDR1 MNHEY and CDR2 SMNVEV come from the germline V gene (reference sequence). The CDR3 is 14 residues long. CDR3 protein: CASSLGRGNNGYTF. The CDR3 region has the DNA TGTGCCAGCAGTTTGGGTAGGGGCAATAATGGCTACACCTTC.

This rearrangement joins TRBV6-6 to TRBJ2-3; unclear D gene. V lost 11 bases, J lost 6 bases, and 3 bases lay in between. The germline V gene has CDR1 MNHNY and CDR2 SVGAGI (reference sequence). The CDR3 is 8 amino acids. The CDR3 loop is CAGDTQYF. The CDR3 DNA sequence: TGTGCCGGGGATACGCAGTATTTT.

The chain joins TRBV6-5 to TRBJ2-1; D possibly uses TRBD1 or TRBD2 (6 bases each). CDR1 and CDR2 (germline): MNHEY, SVGAGI. V lost 11 bases, J lost 6 bases, and 17 bases lay in between. The CDR3 is 13 amino acids. The CDR3 nucleotides are TGTGCCGTCACCCCCCCGGGGGCCAATGAGCAGTTCTTC. It translates to CAVTPPGANEQFF.

CDR3 region: CASSVSGTVNTGELFF. CDR3 nucleotide sequence: TGTGCCAGCAGTGTTTCCGGGACGGTGAACACCGGGGAGCTGTTTTTT. The rearrangement links TRBV25-1 to TRBJ2-2; either TRBD1 or TRBD2 may supply D (5 bases each). CDR3 length: 16 residues. Between the trimmed V and J ends, which lost 4 bases and 1 base, there was a span of 13 bases. CDR1 is MGHDK, CDR2 SYGVNS, per germline.

The chain uses TRBV18 and TRBJ1-2; D not certain. V lost 2 bases to trimming and J lost 6 bases, with 16 bases between them. The CDR3 covers 15 residues. The germline V gene has CDR1 KGHSH and CDR2 LQKENI. CDR3 amino acids: CASSPGLFGRDGYTF. DNA for the CDR3: TGTGCCAGCTCACCAGGACTCTTCGGGCGGGATGGCTACACCTTC.

This chain uses TRBV10-3 with TRBJ2-7, with D perhaps assigned TRBD1 or TRBD2 (6 bases each). Per germline, CDR1 ENHRY and CDR2 SYGVKD. Trimming pared 4 bases from V and 4 bases from J, leaving 11 bases between. This CDR3 is built from 13 residues. The chain's CDR3 is CAISVGGLYEQYF. The CDR3 coding sequence is TGTGCCATCAGTGTGGGGGGCCTTTACGAGCAGTACTTC.

This sequence joins TRBV25-1 and TRBJ1-6, with 8 bases matching TRBD1. Germline V gene sequence: CDR1 MGHDK, CDR2 SYGVNS. Trimming removed 7 bases from V and 9 bases from J; junction bases left unmatched: 8. This CDR3 is 14 amino acids long. CDR3 in amino acids: CASNGQGSSSPLHF. The CDR3 region has the DNA TGTGCCAGCAATGGACAGGGTAGTAGTTCACCCCTCCACTTT.

The chain uses TRBV9 and TRBJ2-3, with D maybe TRBD1 (6 bases). Looked up from germline, CDR1 is SGDLS and CDR2 is YYNGEE. The CDR3 consists of 14 residues. Trimming took off 0 bases at V and 6 bases at J, with 11 bases between the two ends. The CDR3 loop reads CASSVVGAADTQYF. The CDR3 DNA reads as TGTGCCAGCAGCGTAGTGGGGGCAGCGGATACGCAGTATTTT.

The rearrangement uses TRBV2 and TRBJ2-2; TRBD1 might be the D (5 bases). Germline values: CDR1 SNHLY, CDR2 FYNNEI. V lost 0 bases and J 3 bases, leaving 5 bases between the germline ends. This CDR3 has 14 residues. CDR3 region: CASSEAGDTGELFF. CDR3 nucleotides: TGTGCCAGCAGTGAAGCAGGGGACACCGGGGAGCTGTTTTTT.

The chain employs TRBV10-1 and TRBJ2-2; no definite D call. The CDR3 covers 12 residues. Trimming stripped 0 bases from V and 6 bases from J, with 2 bases between. Germline V lookup: CDR1 WNHNN, CDR2 SYGVQD (reference sequence). This chain's CDR3 is CASSESPGELFF. CDR3 DNA: TGCGCCAGCAGTGAGTCTCCCGGGGAGCTGTTTTTT.